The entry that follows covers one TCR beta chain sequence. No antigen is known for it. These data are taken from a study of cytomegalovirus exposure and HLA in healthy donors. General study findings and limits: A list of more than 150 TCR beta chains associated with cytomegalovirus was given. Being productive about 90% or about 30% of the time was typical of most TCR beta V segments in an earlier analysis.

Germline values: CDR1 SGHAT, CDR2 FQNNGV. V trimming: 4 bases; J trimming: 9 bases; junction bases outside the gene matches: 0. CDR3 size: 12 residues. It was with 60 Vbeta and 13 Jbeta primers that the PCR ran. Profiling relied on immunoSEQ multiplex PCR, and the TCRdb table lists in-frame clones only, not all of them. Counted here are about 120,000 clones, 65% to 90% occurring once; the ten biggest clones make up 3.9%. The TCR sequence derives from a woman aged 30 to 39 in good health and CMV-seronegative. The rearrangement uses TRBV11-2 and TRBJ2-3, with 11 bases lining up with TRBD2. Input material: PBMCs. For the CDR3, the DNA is TGTGCCAGCAGCTGGACTAGCGGGACGCAGTATTTT. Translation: CASSWTSGTQYF. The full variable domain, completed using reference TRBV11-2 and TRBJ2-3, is EAGVAQSPRYKIIEKRQSVAFWCNPISGHATLYWYQQILGQGPKLLIQFQNNGVVDDSQLPKDRFSAERLKGVDSTLKIQPAKLEDSAVYLCASSWTSGTQYFGPGTRLTVL.